This TCR beta chain is from a study of cytomegalovirus exposure and HLA in healthy donors. The CDR3 runs 13 residues. V lost 2 bases, J lost 4 bases, and 8 bases lay in between. Germline loops: CDR1 MDHEN, CDR2 SYDVKM. About this clone itself: What it binds is unknown.

PCR was performed using 60 Vbeta and 13 Jbeta primers. Using immunoSEQ multiplex PCR, the repertoire was profiled, and TCRdb retains in-frame clones only, with some absent. The table records roughly 100,000 clones, approximately 80% of them present only once. Findings and caveats of the study: TCR beta chain V- and J-gene trimming was linked, in a later analysis, to a missense variant in DCLRE1C. There was a cluster of highly shared sequence variants that was likely a sequencing artifact.

The material sequenced was PBMCs. This clonotype originated in a woman aged 40 to 50 in good health and CMV-seronegative. This rearrangement joins TRBV28 to TRBJ1-2; D is uncertain. The CDR3 DNA reads TGTGCCAGCAGTTTAGTCGGTCTCTATGGCTACACCTTC. Its translation is CASSLVGLYGYTF.